This T cell receptor (beta chain) was sequenced during a study of cytomegalovirus exposure and HLA in healthy donors. CDR3 size: 18 residues. From germline, CDR1 is SGHVS and CDR2 FQNEAQ. The ends lost 2 bases at V and 2 bases at J; junction bases unmatched: 11. PCR was performed using 60 Vbeta and 13 Jbeta primers. The method was immunoSEQ multiplex PCR; TCRdb's version includes in-frame clones alone and lacks a portion of them. This sample has approximately 160,000 clones, with over 60% found just once. The sequence derives from a female donor in good health and CMV-seronegative. Sequencing was performed on PBMCs. J is TRBJ2-7 and V is TRBV7-8; 11 nucleotides align to TRBD2. This CDR3 is CASSLIRPASGGTYEQYF. For the CDR3, the DNA is TGTGCCAGCAGCTTAATTCGACCCGCTAGCGGGGGGACCTACGAGCAGTACTTC.